This T cell receptor beta chain is drawn from a study of blood T cell repertoires in COVID-19. CDR1 SGHKS and CDR2 YYEKEE come from the germline V gene (reference sequence). Deletions cut 4 bases from V and 4 bases from J, with 14 bases between. This CDR3 has 14 residues. Categorization into cohorts depended on clinical history that participants reported. Profiled with immunoSEQ multiplex PCR; TCRdb holds only in-frame clones, not every one. The sample shows 100,000 or so clones, around 86% of them seen only once. The sample comprised PBMCs or T cells enriched from blood (not recorded which). The source of this sequence is a woman between 45 and 65 years old who had recovered from COVID-19. This chain links TRBV5-5 with TRBJ2-5, with D perhaps matching TRBD1 (5 bases). CDR3 amino acids: CASSAHGAGETQYF. DNA for the CDR3: TGTGCCAGCAGCGCACATGGGGCTGGAGAGACCCAGTACTTC.